This TCR beta chain was sequenced for a study of blood T cell repertoires in COVID-19. For the study at large: The origin of the acute and convalescent COVID-19 samples was the United States, Italy and Spain. Nucleic acid was either cDNA or gDNA, and it came from T cells, B-cell-depleted T cells, or PBMCs.

The CDR3 is 14 residues long. Germline CDR1 LGHDT, CDR2 YNNKEL (reference sequence). Trimming stripped 2 bases from V and 4 bases from J, with 11 bases between. As processed by the authors: From reference gene primer amplification, estimates of nucleated cell counts were derived. Here immunoSEQ multiplex PCR was the method, and the copy in TCRdb shows in-frame clones only, minus some. Clone size and V and J calls were adopted from that table, with D and trimming inferred from the DNA. The sample yields some 53,000 clones, about nine tenths seen once. The material sequenced was peripheral blood. The receptor comes from a man in his sixties or seventies with acute or convalescent COVID-19. This rearrangement joins TRBV3-1 (or the pseudogene TRBV3-2) to TRBJ1-2, with a possible D match to TRBD1 (6 bases). The CDR3 DNA sequence: TGTGCCAGCAGCCAAATTTCAGGGGCCTATGGCTACACCTTC. The encoded protein is CASSQISGAYGYTF.